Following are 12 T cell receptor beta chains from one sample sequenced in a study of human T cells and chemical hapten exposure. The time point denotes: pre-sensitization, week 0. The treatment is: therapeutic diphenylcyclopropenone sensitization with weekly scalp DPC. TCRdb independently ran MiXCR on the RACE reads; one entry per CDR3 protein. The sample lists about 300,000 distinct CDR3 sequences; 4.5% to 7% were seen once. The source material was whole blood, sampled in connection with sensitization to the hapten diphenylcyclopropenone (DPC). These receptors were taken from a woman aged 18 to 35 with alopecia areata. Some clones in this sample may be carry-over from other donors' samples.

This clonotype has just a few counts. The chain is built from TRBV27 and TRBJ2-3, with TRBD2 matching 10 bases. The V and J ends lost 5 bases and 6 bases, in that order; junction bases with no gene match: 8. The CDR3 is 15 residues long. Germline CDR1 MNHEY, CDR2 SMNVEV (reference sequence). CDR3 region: CASSTSGVWTDTQYF. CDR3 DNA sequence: TGTGCCAGCAGTACTAGCGGGGTGTGGACGGATACGCAGTATTTT.

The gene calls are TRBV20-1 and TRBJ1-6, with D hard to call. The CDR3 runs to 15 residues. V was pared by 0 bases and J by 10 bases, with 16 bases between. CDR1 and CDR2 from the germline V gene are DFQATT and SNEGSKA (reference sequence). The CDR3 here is CSARDARVGDSPLHF. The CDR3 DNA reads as TGCAGTGCTAGAGACGCCCGGGTAGGAGACTCACCCCTCCACTTT.

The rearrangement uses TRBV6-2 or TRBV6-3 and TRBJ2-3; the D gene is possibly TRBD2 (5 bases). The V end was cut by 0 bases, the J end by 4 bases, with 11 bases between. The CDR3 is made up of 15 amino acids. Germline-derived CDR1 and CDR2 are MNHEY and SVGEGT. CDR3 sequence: CASSYSRGSADTQYF. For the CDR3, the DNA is TGTGCCAGCAGTTACTCGAGAGGGTCAGCAGATACGCAGTATTTT.

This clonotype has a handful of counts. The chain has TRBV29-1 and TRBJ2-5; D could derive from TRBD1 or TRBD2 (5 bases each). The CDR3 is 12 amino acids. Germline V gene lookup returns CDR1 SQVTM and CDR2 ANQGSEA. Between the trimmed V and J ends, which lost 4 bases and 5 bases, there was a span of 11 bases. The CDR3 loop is CSVVTGRETQYF. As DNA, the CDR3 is TGCAGCGTTGTTACGGGGCGGGAGACCCAGTACTTC.

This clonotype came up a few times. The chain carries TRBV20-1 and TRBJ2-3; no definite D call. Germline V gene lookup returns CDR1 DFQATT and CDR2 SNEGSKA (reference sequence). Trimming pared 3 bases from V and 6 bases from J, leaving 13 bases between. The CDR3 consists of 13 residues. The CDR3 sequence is CSASAPAADTQYF. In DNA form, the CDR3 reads TGCAGTGCTAGCGCTCCGGCGGCGGATACGCAGTATTTT.

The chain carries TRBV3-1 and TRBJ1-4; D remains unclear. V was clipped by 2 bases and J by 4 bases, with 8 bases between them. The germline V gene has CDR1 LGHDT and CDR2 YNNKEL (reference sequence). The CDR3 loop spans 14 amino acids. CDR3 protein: CASSQRELNEKLFF. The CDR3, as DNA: TGTGCCAGCAGCCAAAGGGAGCTTAATGAAAAACTGTTTTTT.

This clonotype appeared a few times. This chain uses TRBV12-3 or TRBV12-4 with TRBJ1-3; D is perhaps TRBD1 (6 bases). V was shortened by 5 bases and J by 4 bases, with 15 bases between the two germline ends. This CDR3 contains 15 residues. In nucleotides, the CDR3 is TGTGCCAGCAGTCCCGACAGGAAGATCGGAAACACCATATATTTT. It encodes CASSPDRKIGNTIYF.

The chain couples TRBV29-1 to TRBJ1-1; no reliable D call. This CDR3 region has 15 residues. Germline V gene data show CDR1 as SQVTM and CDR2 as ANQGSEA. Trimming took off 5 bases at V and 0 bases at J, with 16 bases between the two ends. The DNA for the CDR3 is TGCAGCGTTTACGATATTACGCAATTGAACACTGAAGCTTTCTTT. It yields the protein CSVYDITQLNTEAFF.

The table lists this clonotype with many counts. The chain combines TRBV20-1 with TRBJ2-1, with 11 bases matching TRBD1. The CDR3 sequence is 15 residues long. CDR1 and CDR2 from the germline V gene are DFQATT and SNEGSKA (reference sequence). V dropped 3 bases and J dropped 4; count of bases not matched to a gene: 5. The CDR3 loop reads CSARAGQGAYNEQFF. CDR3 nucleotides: TGCAGTGCTAGGGCTGGACAGGGGGCTTACAATGAGCAGTTCTTC.

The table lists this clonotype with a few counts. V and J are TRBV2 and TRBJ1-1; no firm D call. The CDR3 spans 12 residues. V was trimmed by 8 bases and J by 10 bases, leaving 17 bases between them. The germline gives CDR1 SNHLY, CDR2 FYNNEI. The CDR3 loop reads CASAGWGRRAFF. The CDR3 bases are TGTGCCAGCGCGGGGTGGGGTCGAAGAGCTTTCTTT.

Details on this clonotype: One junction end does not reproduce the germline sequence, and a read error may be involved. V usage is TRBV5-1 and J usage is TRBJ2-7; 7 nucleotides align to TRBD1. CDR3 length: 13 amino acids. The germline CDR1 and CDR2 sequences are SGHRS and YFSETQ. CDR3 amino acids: CASSPLGATGMNF. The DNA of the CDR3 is TGCGCCAGCAGCCCCCTTGGCGCGACAGGGATGAACTTC.

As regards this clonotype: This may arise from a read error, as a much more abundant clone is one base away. In nucleotides, the CDR3 is TGTGCAAGTCGCTTGCGGTCGGGGGACCAAGAGACCCAGTACTTC. This sequence encodes CASRLRSGDQETQYF. The gene calls are TRBV12-2 and TRBJ2-5; TRBD1 is the table's D call, not checked against the DNA. TRBV12-2 is designated a pseudogene. The CDR3 extends over 15 amino acids.